Listed here are 26 T cell receptor beta chains from one sample, sequenced in a study of blood T cell repertoires in COVID-19. Libraries were prepared by immunoSEQ multiplex PCR; TCRdb keeps only in-frame clonotypes and omits some of them. The sample has 150,000 to 250,000 clones, roughly 77% seen once; the top ten hold roughly 5.6%. Sequencing was done on a sample of peripheral blood. The receptors here all came from a woman in her 40s with COVID-19, enrolled during active disease.

The CDR3 DNA follows: TGTGCCAGCAGCCAAGAGGAGACGGTTTCCTACGAGCAGTACTTC. This encodes CASSQEETVSYEQYF. The V call is TRBV4-2, the J call TRBJ2-7, with D uncertain. Germline-derived CDR1 and CDR2 are LGHNA and YNFKEQ. V was cut by 0 bases and J by 1 base, with 10 bases left in between. This CDR3 is built from 15 residues.

This chain joins TRBV24-1 and TRBJ1-6; the match to TRBD1 covers 8 bases. J was trimmed by 8 bases and V by 12 bases; bases with no gene match: 26. Germline V CDR1 and CDR2: KGHDR, SFDVKD. CDR3 length: 19 amino acids. Here the CDR3 DNA reads TGTGCCCCCGGGCCCCCCAGGGGGCGACCGTGCCTTTGGGATTCACCCCTCCACTTT. As protein: CAPGPPRGRPCLWDSPLHF.

The chain carries TRBV19 and TRBJ1-1; D possibly corresponds to TRBD1 (6 bases). The ends were cut back, 6 bases at V and 8 bases at J, with 13 bases in the middle. CDR1 LNHDA and CDR2 SQIVND come from the germline V gene (reference sequence). The CDR3 totals 12 residues. The CDR3 is CASSRHRAEAFF. The CDR3 region has the DNA TGTGCCAGTAGCCGTCACAGGGCCGAAGCTTTCTTT.

The J gene is TRBJ1-2, the V gene TRBV18, with a tentative D call TRBD1 (5 bases). The V end lost 6 bases, the J end lost 0 bases, and 14 bases lay between the germline ends. From germline, CDR1 is KGHSH and CDR2 LQKENI. This CDR3 has 15 amino acids. This chain's CDR3 is CASSQQQATNYGYTF. The CDR3 bases are TGTGCCAGCTCCCAACAACAGGCTACTAACTATGGCTACACCTTC. Full variable domain (remainder filled in from reference TRBV18 and TRBJ1-2): NAGVMQNPRHLVRRRGQEARLRCSPMKGHSHVYWYRQLPEEGLKFMVYLQKENIIDESGMPKERFSAEFPKEGPSILRIQQVVRGDSAAYFCASSQQQATNYGYTFGSGTRLTVV.

The chain is built from TRBV6-2 or TRBV6-3 and TRBJ1-2; no reliable D call. The germline gives CDR1 MNHEY, CDR2 SVGEGT. With 4 bases removed from V and 4 bases from J, the gap between germline ends came to 10 bases. This CDR3 comprises 13 residues. The CDR3 reads CASSSWAIYGYTF. The CDR3 bases are TGTGCCAGCAGTTCTTGGGCTATCTATGGCTACACCTTC.

This clone was seen just once. The chain links TRBV30 to TRBJ2-1, with a possible D match to TRBD2 (7 bases). The V end lost 1 base, the J end lost 5 bases, and 9 bases lay between the germline ends. Per the germline V gene, CDR1 is GTSNPN and CDR2 is SVGIG (reference sequence). This CDR3 region has 13 residues. The CDR3 DNA reads as TGTGCCTGGAGTGCGGGGGGCGACAATGAGCAGTTCTTC. Its protein product is CAWSAGGDNEQFF.

The chain combines TRBV23-1 with TRBJ2-7, with 9 bases fitting TRBD2. TRBV23-1 is an open reading frame whose function is uncertain. V shed 4 bases and J 3 bases; nucleotides not matched to a gene: 22. The CDR3 consists of 20 residues. CDR3 region: CASSPAVASPRLAGIYEQYF. CDR3 nucleotide sequence: TGCGCCAGCAGTCCCGCGGTGGCCAGCCCACGTCTAGCGGGGATCTACGAGCAGTACTTC.

In its sample, this clone was seen once. The chain joins TRBV24-1 to TRBJ1-2; no definite D call. V was trimmed by 5 bases and J by 3 bases, leaving 12 bases between them. This CDR3 spans 14 amino acids. Germline CDR1 reads KGHDR; CDR2 reads SFDVKD. This CDR3 is CATSGKSSDYGYTF. In DNA form, the CDR3 reads TGTGCCACCAGTGGCAAGAGTTCGGACTATGGCTACACCTTC.

This chain connects TRBV3-1 (or the pseudogene TRBV3-2) to TRBJ1-2, with D possibly matching TRBD1 (5 bases). Germline values: CDR1 LGHDT, CDR2 YNNKEL (reference sequence). Trimming stripped 2 bases from V and 6 bases from J, with 19 bases between. The CDR3 length is 16 residues. In DNA form, the CDR3 reads TGTGCCAGCAGCCAACCTTGGGGCCTTGCGCCACATGGCTACACCTTC. Its protein product is CASSQPWGLAPHGYTF.

The rearrangement joins TRBV12-3 or TRBV12-4 to TRBJ1-5; D remains ambiguous. The CDR3 has 13 residues. Trimming removed 7 bases at V and 7 bases at J, with 14 bases between. The CDR3 nucleotides read TGTGCCAGCAATCGGGGAAGAGCACAGCCCCAGCATTTT. It specifies CASNRGRAQPQHF.

The count of this clone is one. The chain links TRBV5-1 to TRBJ2-1, with D possibly TRBD2 on 5 matching bases. V was pared by 7 bases and J by 7 bases, with 15 bases between. Germline V gene data show CDR1 as SGHRS and CDR2 as YFSETQ. The CDR3 is made up of 13 amino acids. The CDR3 reads CASSSYTGNEQFF. The CDR3, as DNA: TGCGCCAGCTCCTCCTACACGGGGAATGAGCAGTTCTTC.

V and J are TRBV2 and TRBJ2-1, with 9 bases matching TRBD2. J was trimmed by 8 bases and V by 6 bases; bases with no gene match: 8. Germline CDR1 SNHLY, CDR2 FYNNEI. This CDR3 has 14 amino acids. This CDR3 is CASSLSRTSDEQFF. The CDR3 nucleotides read TGTGCCAGCAGCCTCTCCAGGACTAGCGATGAGCAGTTCTTC.

The chain uses TRBV7-2 and TRBJ2-3, with TRBD2 matching 7 bases. The CDR3 consists of 17 residues. J lost 7 bases, V lost 2 bases, and 15 bases had no gene match. CDR1 and CDR2 from the germline V gene are SGHTA and FQGNSA. CDR3 coding DNA: TGTGCCAGCAGCTTACGGGACGGGCGGGGGACTGGCCATACGCAGTATTTT. Its translation is CASSLRDGRGTGHTQYF. Filled out from reference TRBV7-2 and TRBJ2-3, the complete variable domain reads GAGVSQSPSNKVTEKGKDVELRCDPISGHTALYWYRQSLGQGLEFLIYFQGNSAPDKSGLPSDRFSAERTGGSVSTLTIQRTQQEDSAVYLCASSLRDGRGTGHTQYFGPGTRLTVL.

This rearrangement joins TRBV5-1 to TRBJ2-2, with D perhaps matching TRBD1 (5 bases). The germline gives CDR1 SGHRS, CDR2 YFSETQ. Trimming shortened V by 2 bases and J by 5 bases, and 10 bases separated the two germline ends. The CDR3 consists of 14 residues. The DNA for the CDR3 is TGCGCCAGCAGCTTAGCAGGGTGGACCGGGGAGCTGTTTTTT. It specifies CASSLAGWTGELFF. Full variable domain (rest looked up from reference TRBV5-1 and TRBJ2-2): KAGVTQTPRYLIKTRGQQVTLSCSPISGHRSVSWYQQTPGQGLQFLFEYFSETQRNKGNFPGRFSGRQFSNSRSEMNVSTLELGDSALYLCASSLAGWTGELFFGEGSRLTVL.

The rearrangement uses TRBV5-1 and TRBJ2-1; 12 nucleotides match TRBD2. This CDR3 is built from 14 residues. Trimming removed 7 bases from V and 8 bases from J; junction bases left unmatched: 7. Per the germline V gene, CDR1 is SGHRS and CDR2 is YFSETQ. In DNA form, the CDR3 reads TGCGCCAGCCAGACTAGCGGGAGTCTGGATGAGCAGTTCTTC. Amino acids: CASQTSGSLDEQFF.

Points on this clone: In the same sample, other DNA sequences code for this CDR3. V is TRBV12-3 or TRBV12-4 and J is TRBJ1-1; a weak D match, TRBD1 (5 bases). This CDR3 has 13 amino acids. Trimming removed 3 bases at V and 1 base at J, with 6 bases between. The CDR3 sequence is CASSFTGNTEAFF. The CDR3 region has the DNA TGTGCCAGCAGTTTCACAGGGAACACTGAAGCTTTCTTT.

The chain combines TRBV19 with TRBJ1-5; possible D gene TRBD1, 5 bases. The germline gives CDR1 LNHDA, CDR2 SQIVND (reference sequence). This CDR3 region has 15 residues. V was pared by 5 bases and J by 4 bases, with 15 bases between. The CDR3 here is CASSARDWLNQPQHF. The CDR3 region has the DNA TGTGCCAGTAGTGCTAGGGACTGGCTAAATCAGCCCCAGCATTTT.

This chain joins TRBV4-1 and TRBJ2-2, with a tentative D call TRBD2 (6 bases). In germline, CDR1 is MGHRA, CDR2 YSYEKL. This CDR3 comprises 13 residues. Between the trimmed V and J ends, which lost 6 bases and 5 bases, there was a span of 10 bases. CDR3 region: CASRTRATGELFF. The CDR3 DNA reads as TGCGCCAGCAGGACTAGGGCAACCGGGGAGCTGTTTTTT.

The rearrangement links TRBV19 to TRBJ2-2; possible D gene TRBD1, 6 bases. Trimming took off 7 bases at V and 5 bases at J, with 11 bases between the two ends. The length of the CDR3 is 13 residues. Germline lookup yields CDR1 LNHDA and CDR2 SQIVND (reference sequence). The CDR3 loop reads CASTLTGTGELFF. Written as DNA, the CDR3 is TGTGCCAGTACCCTTACAGGGACCGGGGAGCTGTTTTTT.

The chain couples TRBV7-8 to TRBJ2-1, with D perhaps matching TRBD2 (5 bases). The germline V gene has CDR1 SGHVS and CDR2 FQNEAQ. The CDR3 spans 15 residues. The V gene lost 1 base and the J gene lost 8 bases, with 15 bases spanning the gap. The DNA for the CDR3 is TGTGCCAGCAGCTTAGGGTCCGGGGATTACGATGAGCAGTTCTTC. Its protein is CASSLGSGDYDEQFF.

The chain joins TRBV12-5 to TRBJ2-1; TRBD2 agrees at 11 bases. The CDR3 runs 14 residues. Germline V CDR1 and CDR2: LGHNT, FRNRAP. The V gene end was trimmed by 6 bases and the J gene end by 4 bases; junction bases not matched to a gene: 2. CDR3 region: CASGRTSGYNEQFF. In nucleotides, the CDR3 is TGTGCTAGTGGAAGGACTAGCGGGTACAATGAGCAGTTCTTC.

CDR3 sequence: CASSISGYEQYF. CDR3 coding DNA: TGTGCCAGTAGTATCAGCGGCTACGAGCAGTACTTC. The chain has TRBV19 and TRBJ2-7, with D possibly being TRBD2 (5 bases). This CDR3 has 12 amino acids. Trimming shortened V by 3 bases and J by 3 bases, and 6 bases separated the two germline ends. Looked up from germline, CDR1 is LNHDA and CDR2 is SQIVND (reference sequence).

V usage is TRBV19 and J usage is TRBJ2-1, with 9 positions matching TRBD1. Germline V gives CDR1 LNHDA, CDR2 SQIVND (reference sequence). The CDR3 runs 20 residues. V gave up 4 bases and J gave up 0 bases; unmatched junction bases: 16. The CDR3 DNA is TGTGCCAGTAGTAGAGACAGGGGGAAATTAATCTATAGCTCCTACAATGAGCAGTTCTTC. Its translation: CASSRDRGKLIYSSYNEQFF.

V usage is TRBV5-1 and J usage is TRBJ2-7; TRBD1 matches 9 bases. J lost 4 bases, V lost 0 bases, and 5 bases had no gene match. The CDR3 has 15 residues. Germline V gives CDR1 SGHRS, CDR2 YFSETQ. The CDR3 region has the DNA TGCGCCAGCAGCTTGGATGGGACAGGGTTTTACGAGCAGTACTTC. Amino acid sequence: CASSLDGTGFYEQYF. Filled out from reference TRBV5-1 and TRBJ2-7, the complete variable domain reads KAGVTQTPRYLIKTRGQQVTLSCSPISGHRSVSWYQQTPGQGLQFLFEYFSETQRNKGNFPGRFSGRQFSNSRSEMNVSTLELGDSALYLCASSLDGTGFYEQYFGPGTRLTVT.

This clone appeared once. V and J are TRBV9 and TRBJ2-3; 10 nucleotides match TRBD2. CDR1 and CDR2 (germline): SGDLS, YYNGEE. J gave up 8 bases and V 0 bases, and 9 bases lay outside the gene matches. The CDR3 loop spans 16 amino acids. For the CDR3, the DNA is TGTGCCAGCAGCGTAGTTGGAGCGGGGGGGCCCGGTACGCAGTATTTT. Protein: CASSVVGAGGPGTQYF.

The chain combines TRBV5-1 with TRBJ1-3; TRBD1 matches at 7 bases. Germline V CDR1 and CDR2: SGHRS, YFSETQ. Trimming at V came to 0 bases and at J to 2 bases, leaving 2 bases not matched to a gene. CDR3 size: 15 residues. CDR3 in DNA: TGCGCCAGCAGCTTGGAAGGGGGCCCTGGAAACACCATATATTTT. Encoded protein: CASSLEGGPGNTIYF.